The 31 T cell receptor beta chains below come from one sample, sequenced in a study of CD8+ T cells in alopecia areata. Treatment indicated: oral pan-JAK inhibitor, 5-10 mg twice daily. Sequencing used cDNA as its template, made by extracting RNA and reverse transcribing it. Profiled with immunoSEQ multiplex PCR; TCRdb holds only in-frame clones, not every one. This repertoire shows a few hundred thousand clones, less than 45% found once; its top ten account for about 0.48%. The sequenced sample was CD4+ T cells sorted from blood, obtained at approximately week 34, from a patient treated with tofacitinib. The receptors originated from a human donor with alopecia areata.

This clone has more than one count but fewer than ten. The junction departs from the called germline gene at one end, perhaps through a read error. The chain carries TRBV28 and TRBJ1-5; TRBD1 agrees at 9 bases. CDR3 length: 14 amino acids. Germline V gives CDR1 MDHEN, CDR2 SYDVKM. The CDR3 reads CASSPRTGVRVLDF. The CDR3 DNA follows: TGTGCCAGCAGTCCCCGGACAGGGGTTCGGGTCTTGGATTTT.

The chain has TRBV6-5 and TRBJ2-7; D is unresolved. V lost 2 bases and J 4 bases, leaving 12 bases between the germline ends. The CDR3 is 14 residues long. CDR1 MNHEY and CDR2 SVGAGI come from the germline V gene. The CDR3 region has the DNA TGTGCCAGCAGTTACCCTGGACCACTATACGAGCAGTACTTC. Its translation is CASSYPGPLYEQYF.

The chain has TRBV5-5 and TRBJ2-6; no firm D call. Germline V gene lookup returns CDR1 SGHKS and CDR2 YYEKEE (reference sequence). CDR3 length equals 15 residues. V lost 0 bases and J 2 bases, leaving 6 bases between the germline ends. CDR3 nucleotide sequence: TGTGCCAGCAGCTTGGCGGGTGCTGGGGCCAACGTCCTGACTTTC. Translating gives CASSLAGAGANVLTF. The complete variable domain, with remaining parts taken from reference TRBV5-5 and TRBJ2-6, reads DAGVTQSPTHLIKTRGQQVTLRCSPISGHKSVSWYQQVLGQGPQFIFQYYEKEERGRGNFPDRFSARQFPNYSSELNVNALLLGDSALYLCASSLAGAGANVLTFGAGSRLTVL.

The chain couples TRBV7-2 to TRBJ2-5; D not resolved. Trimming pared 3 bases from V and 4 bases from J, leaving 12 bases between. The CDR3 contains 14 residues. CDR1 and CDR2 from the germline V gene are SGHTA and FQGNSA. The CDR3 spells CASSLTRLRETQYF. The CDR3 DNA sequence: TGTGCCAGCAGCTTGACCCGGCTAAGAGAGACCCAGTACTTC. The full variable domain, with the rest looked up from reference TRBV7-2 and TRBJ2-5, is GAGVSQSPSNKVTEKGKDVELRCDPISGHTALYWYRQSLGQGLEFLIYFQGNSAPDKSGLPSDRFSAERTGGSVSTLTIQRTQQEDSAVYLCASSLTRLRETQYFGPGTRLLVL.

The chain links TRBV10-3 to TRBJ2-7; no definite D call. Germline-derived CDR1 and CDR2 are ENHRY and SYGVKD. Trimming left V 5 bases short and J 7 bases short, with 9 bases between. The CDR3 loop spans 11 amino acids. The CDR3 DNA follows: TGTGCCATCAGTACGGTGGGGGAGCAGTACTTC. It codes for CAISTVGEQYF.

This clone turned up a few times. The chain has TRBV11-2 and TRBJ2-7, with D maybe TRBD2 (6 bases). With 4 bases removed from V and 4 bases from J, the gap between germline ends came to 8 bases. The CDR3 is 12 residues long. The germline V gene encodes CDR1 SGHAT and CDR2 FQNNGV. This CDR3 reads CASSSGVYEQYF. CDR3 in DNA: TGTGCCAGCAGCTCGGGGGTTTACGAGCAGTACTTC.

This chain links TRBV19 with TRBJ2-4, with TRBD2 matching over 12 bases. This CDR3 spans 14 amino acids. CDR1 is LNHDA and CDR2 is SQIVND in the germline V gene (reference sequence). The trim removed 3 bases at V and 8 bases at J, leaving 2 bases unmatched. The CDR3 bases are TGTGCCAGTAGTATGACTAGCGGGAGAGACATTCAGTACTTC. Amino acid sequence: CASSMTSGRDIQYF.

This clone was picked up a small number of times. This rearrangement joins TRBV29-1 to TRBJ2-6, with D perhaps TRBD1 (5 bases). CDR1 is SQVTM, CDR2 ANQGSEA, per germline. The V end lost 6 bases, the J end lost 1 base, and 19 bases lay between the germline ends. The CDR3 covers 17 residues. CDR3 residues: CSVLNPQGTSGANVLTF. CDR3 coding DNA: TGCAGCGTCCTAAACCCCCAGGGTACTTCTGGGGCCAACGTCCTGACTTTC.

The chain joins TRBV4-1 to TRBJ1-1; a weak D match, TRBD1 (6 bases). The germline V gene has CDR1 MGHRA and CDR2 YSYEKL. V lost 2 bases and J lost 1, with 20 bases in between. This CDR3 has 18 residues. CDR3 amino acids: CASSQRWGPGLENTEAFF. The CDR3 DNA is TGCGCCAGCAGCCAACGCTGGGGGCCTGGCCTTGAGAACACTGAAGCTTTCTTT.

The J gene is TRBJ2-5, the V gene TRBV2; 7 positions agree with TRBD1. V gave up 7 bases and J gave up 1 base; unmatched junction bases: 6. Germline CDR1 is SNHLY and CDR2 is FYNNEI. This CDR3 is built from 14 residues. This CDR3 reads CASTMTGPQETQYF. CDR3 nucleotides: TGTGCCAGCACCATGACAGGGCCCCAAGAGACCCAGTACTTC.

The chain employs TRBV19 and TRBJ1-5; 7 bases are shared with TRBD1. The CDR3 has 15 residues. With 7 bases clipped from V and 0 bases from J, the junction kept 6 bases outside the gene matches. Germline CDR1 is LNHDA and CDR2 is SQIVND (reference sequence). CDR3 nucleotides: TGTGCCAGTACCTGGACAGGATCTAGCAATCAGCCCCAGCATTTT. This gives the protein CASTWTGSSNQPQHF.

A few counts support this clone. The chain is built from TRBV6-5 and TRBJ2-4; 7 nucleotides line up with TRBD2. Germline V lookup: CDR1 MNHEY, CDR2 SVGAGI. V lost 6 bases and J lost 7; bases outside the gene matches: 6. The CDR3 loop spans 13 amino acids. CDR3 region: CASRDVGGNIQYF. Written as DNA, the CDR3 is TGTGCCAGCAGAGATGTGGGGGGGAACATTCAGTACTTC.

This chain links TRBV9 with TRBJ1-2, with D tentatively TRBD1 (5 bases). Per germline, CDR1 SGDLS and CDR2 YYNGEE. V lost 4 bases and J lost 6, with 25 bases in between. This CDR3 is built from 17 residues. The CDR3 coding sequence is TGTGCCAGCAGCCCTCACTCCGCCGGGACCGCGAGGGATGGCTACACCTTC. It yields the protein CASSPHSAGTARDGYTF.

V usage is TRBV27 and J usage is TRBJ2-4; D may correspond to TRBD1 or TRBD2 (6 bases each). The CDR3 spans 13 residues. The ends were cut back, 7 bases at V and 5 bases at J, with 12 bases in the middle. CDR1 and CDR2 (germline): MNHEY, SMNVEV (reference sequence). The CDR3 DNA sequence: TGTGCCAGCAATCCCCGGGGGCAAAACATTCAGTACTTC. Encoded protein: CASNPRGQNIQYF.

The J gene is TRBJ2-2, the V gene TRBV5-1; unclear D gene. The V gene lost 3 bases and the J gene lost 6 bases, with 9 bases spanning the gap. Germline V CDR1 and CDR2: SGHRS, YFSETQ. This CDR3 spans 13 amino acids. In DNA form, the CDR3 reads TGCGCCAGCAGCTCCTCGGGTCCCGGGGAGCTGTTTTTT. The encoded protein is CASSSSGPGELFF.

Only a few counts were recorded for this clone. This chain links TRBV30 with TRBJ2-3; TRBD2 agrees at 9 bases. Germline CDR1 reads GTSNPN; CDR2 reads SVGIG (reference sequence). The trim removed 1 base at V and 5 bases at J, leaving 4 bases unmatched. The CDR3 runs 14 residues. The CDR3 is CAWSGLAALDTQYF. The CDR3 nucleotides read TGTGCCTGGAGTGGACTAGCGGCCTTAGATACGCAGTATTTT.

V is TRBV9 and J is TRBJ2-7; D gene unclear. From germline, CDR1 is SGDLS and CDR2 YYNGEE. The CDR3 has 15 residues. Trimming left V 0 bases short and J 6 bases short, with 16 bases between. The CDR3 DNA reads as TGTGCCAGCAGCGTAGAAGGTGGATCGGTCTTCGAGCAGTACTTC. Its protein is CASSVEGGSVFEQYF.

This clone was observed a few times. This chain links TRBV29-1 with TRBJ1-3; D gene ambiguous. Looked up from germline, CDR1 is SQVTM and CDR2 is ANQGSEA. V lost 7 bases, J lost 4 bases, and 8 bases lay in between. This CDR3 is 11 amino acids long. This CDR3 is CSAGEGNTIYF. DNA for the CDR3: TGCAGCGCCGGGGAGGGAAACACCATATATTTT.

In its sample, this clone was seen a few times. This chain joins TRBV5-8 and TRBJ1-6, with D tentatively TRBD1 (5 bases). V lost 0 bases and J 6 bases, leaving 10 bases between the germline ends. CDR1 SGHTS and CDR2 YDEGEE come from the germline V gene. This CDR3 is built from 15 residues. The CDR3 DNA sequence: TGTGCCAGCAGCTTGGAGGGGCGCTCTAATTCACCCCTCCACTTT. It encodes CASSLEGRSNSPLHF.

The gene calls are TRBV2 and TRBJ1-6, with TRBD1 as a possible D gene (6 bases). This CDR3 is 13 amino acids long. Per the germline V gene, CDR1 is SNHLY and CDR2 is FYNNEI. V lost 4 bases, J lost 7 bases, and 8 bases lay in between. The CDR3 DNA sequence: TGTGCCAGCAGTGTACAGGGAAATTCACCCCTCCACTTT. Translating it yields CASSVQGNSPLHF. Combining the CDR3 with reference TRBV2 and TRBJ1-6 gives the whole variable domain EPEVTQTPSHQVTQMGQEVILRCVPISNHLYFYWYRQILGQKVEFLVSFYNNEISEKSEIFDDQFSVERPDGSNFTLKIRSTKLEDSAMYFCASSVQGNSPLHFGNGTRLTVT.

This chain uses TRBV6-6 with TRBJ2-7; no clear D. Germline CDR1 MNHNY, CDR2 SVGAGI (reference sequence). V lost 2 bases and J 4 bases, leaving 3 bases between the germline ends. CDR3 length equals 11 residues. The DNA for the CDR3 is TGTGCCAGCAGTTACGATTACGAGCAGTACTTC. Amino acids: CASSYDYEQYF.

This chain joins TRBV19 and TRBJ2-7; 7 nucleotides agree with TRBD1. Germline V gives CDR1 LNHDA, CDR2 SQIVND (reference sequence). This CDR3 region has 15 residues. The V segment lost 3 bases and the J segment 0 bases; nucleotides outside the gene matches: 5. Here the CDR3 DNA reads TGTGCCAGTAGTATTCCGGGACAGTTCTCCTACGAGCAGTACTTC. Protein product: CASSIPGQFSYEQYF.

This clone appeared a few times. The rearrangement uses TRBV4-1 and TRBJ1-5; 11 bases match TRBD1. Germline V lookup: CDR1 MGHRA, CDR2 YSYEKL. With V trimmed by 4 bases and J by 5 bases, 4 bases remained unmatched. The CDR3 consists of 15 residues. CDR3 bases: TGCGCCAGCAGCCCAACGGGACAGGGGGATCAGCCCCAGCATTTT. Its translation is CASSPTGQGDQPQHF.

This clone was counted between two and nine times. The V and J genes are TRBV5-4 and TRBJ2-2; 7 bases are shared with TRBD2. This CDR3 comprises 15 residues. Germline V gene sequence: CDR1 SGHNT, CDR2 YYREEE (reference sequence). With V trimmed by 0 bases and J by 5 bases, 4 bases remained unmatched. CDR3 region: CASSLGLAQTGELFF. CDR3 nucleotide sequence: TGTGCCAGCAGCTTGGGACTAGCTCAAACCGGGGAGCTGTTTTTT.

This chain links TRBV7-9 with TRBJ2-1, with D possibly being TRBD2 (6 bases). CDR3 length: 17 amino acids. Trimming left V 2 bases short and J 6 bases short, with 20 bases between. The germline V gene has CDR1 SEHNR and CDR2 FQNEAQ (reference sequence). The CDR3 DNA reads TGTGCCAGCAGCTTATTTCGATCCGGATCCGGGGGCAATGAGCAGTTCTTC. Translation gives CASSLFRSGSGGNEQFF.

The chain carries TRBV19 and TRBJ2-1; D may correspond to TRBD1 or TRBD2 (6 bases each). Deletions cut 2 bases from V and 5 bases from J, with 34 bases between. This CDR3 region has 22 residues. Germline assignment: CDR1 LNHDA and CDR2 SQIVND (reference sequence). The CDR3 coding sequence is TGTGCCAGTAGTATACTTTCTGGAGCGGGTACCGAGTGGGGGCGCGGCCACAATGAGCAGTTCTTC. Translation: CASSILSGAGTEWGRGHNEQFF.

This clone was seen a few times. The chain is built from TRBV7-3 and TRBJ2-4, with a weak D call TRBD2 (6 bases). Germline-derived CDR1 and CDR2 are SGHTA and FQGTGA. This CDR3 has 15 residues. Deletions cut 3 bases from V and 5 bases from J, with 14 bases between. The CDR3 region has the DNA TGTGCCAGCAGCTTTGGAGGGGTCGGGGAAAACATTCAGTACTTC. Amino acids: CASSFGGVGENIQYF.

The chain combines TRBV6-5 with TRBJ1-6; TRBD1 matches at 9 bases. Germline CDR1 reads MNHEY; CDR2 reads SVGAGI. This CDR3 spans 14 amino acids. With V trimmed by 5 bases and J by 10 bases, 6 bases remained unmatched. The CDR3 region is CASSVGQGASPLHF. The DNA of the CDR3 is TGTGCCAGCAGTGTGGGACAGGGAGCATCACCCCTCCACTTT.

This clone was counted a few times. This sequence joins TRBV7-9 and TRBJ1-5; 7 bases match TRBD1. The CDR3 length is 14 residues. The germline CDR1 and CDR2 sequences are SEHNR and FQNEAQ (reference sequence). Unmatched junction bases numbered 2, after V lost 1 base and J lost 5 bases. Here the CDR3 DNA reads TGTGCCAGCAGCTTAGAAGGGGGCGATCAGCCCCAGCATTTT. Translating gives CASSLEGGDQPQHF.

This clone turned up a few times. The chain has TRBV5-4 and TRBJ2-1; D unclear. The CDR3 is 14 residues long. In germline, CDR1 is SGHNT, CDR2 YYREEE (reference sequence). The V end was cut by 1 base, the J end by 7 bases, with 12 bases between. The CDR3 DNA sequence: TGTGCCAGCAGCTTGTTGCCCCCCCGAAATGAGCAGTTCTTC. This sequence encodes CASSLLPPRNEQFF.

The chain links TRBV15 to TRBJ2-3; 9 nucleotides match TRBD2. The V segment lost 1 base and the J segment 4 bases; nucleotides outside the gene matches: 6. Germline lookup yields CDR1 LNHNV and CDR2 YYDKDF (reference sequence). The CDR3 runs to 16 residues. In DNA form, the CDR3 reads TGTGCCACCAGCAGAGTAGGGCGGGGGGGTTCAGATACGCAGTATTTT. Translation: CATSRVGRGGSDTQYF.